Presented here are 21 T cell receptor beta chains from one specimen sequenced in a study of T cell responses to AZD1222 COVID-19 vaccine (dated by TCRdb to the early 2020s). The library relied on the immunoSEQ multiplex PCR assay. This immuneACCESS table, as held by TCRdb, lists in-frame sequences with V and J called but not all clones. Of the missing ones, under half trace to an unresolved V gene in checked studies; the others have no known cause. The sample table holds approximately 110,000 clones, of which 92% were seen once. The top ten clonotypes cover approximately 8% of the sample. Explained via the paper, the time point label denotes: about 28 days (+/-7) after the second vaccine dose. The source was peripheral blood, collected 28 days after the second AZD1222 dose. The receptors were gathered from an adult who received the AZD1222 COVID-19 vaccine.

V is TRBV10-1 and J is TRBJ2-7; D unresolved. Trimming removed 4 bases from V and 6 bases from J, with 10 bases in between. Germline assignment: CDR1 WNHNN and CDR2 SYGVQD (reference sequence). The CDR3 loop spans 12 amino acids. In DNA, the CDR3 is TGCGCCAGCAGTGTGAGCCCCGGCGAGCAGTACTTC. Its translation: CASSVSPGEQYF.

J is TRBJ1-5 and V is TRBV7-8; D is possibly TRBD1 (6 bases). V lost 1 base and J 7 bases, leaving 17 bases between the germline ends. The CDR3 covers 16 residues. Germline CDR1 SGHVS, CDR2 FQNEAQ. This chain's CDR3 is CASSLERWGRGQPQHF. The CDR3 nucleotides are TGTGCCAGCAGCTTAGAACGATGGGGGCGCGGGCAGCCCCAGCATTTT.

The V and J genes are TRBV18 and TRBJ1-2; D gene unclear. CDR1 is KGHSH, CDR2 LQKENI, per germline. The length of the CDR3 is 13 residues. V shed 3 bases and J shed 8 bases, with 13 bases lying between them. The CDR3 DNA follows: TGTGCCAGCTCACCGTCCGGGGTGGAGGGCTACACCTTC. The encoded protein is CASSPSGVEGYTF.

V usage is TRBV29-1 and J usage is TRBJ1-5; 10 bases line up with TRBD1. The CDR3 is 14 amino acids. V was clipped by 4 bases and J by 2 bases; unmatched bases: 2. Germline V gene lookup returns CDR1 SQVTM and CDR2 ANQGSEA. CDR3 protein: CSVAGTGGNQPQHF. The CDR3 DNA sequence: TGCAGCGTTGCCGGGACAGGGGGCAATCAGCCCCAGCATTTT.

V and J are TRBV7-8 and TRBJ2-7; 9 bases fit TRBD2. With V trimmed by 5 bases and J by 2 bases, 7 bases remained unmatched. Germline loops: CDR1 SGHVS, CDR2 FQNEAQ. The CDR3 is made up of 15 amino acids. CDR3 in amino acids: CASSGDGTSPYEQYF. The CDR3 nucleotides read TGTGCCAGCAGCGGGGACGGGACTAGCCCCTACGAGCAGTACTTC.

The chain has TRBV21-1 and TRBJ1-4. TRBV21-1 is annotated as a pseudogene. The CDR3 spans 18 residues. CDR3 amino acids: CASSKVMGPSATNEKLFF. Written as DNA, the CDR3 is TGTGCCAGCAGCAAAGTGATGGGACCCTCTGCAACTAATGAAAAACTGTTTTTT.

The chain is built from TRBV29-1 and TRBJ2-7, with 7 bases fitting TRBD1. V lost 6 bases to trimming and J lost 4 bases; unmatched junction nucleotides: 6. Germline V gene sequence: CDR1 SQVTM, CDR2 ANQGSEA. This CDR3 comprises 12 residues. This CDR3 reads CSVPGGSYEQYF. CDR3 in DNA: TGCAGCGTGCCAGGGGGATCATACGAGCAGTACTTC.

The V gene is TRBV7-2, the J gene TRBJ1-2; no definite D call. V gave up 0 bases and J gave up 5 bases, with 13 bases separating them. The CDR3 spans 15 residues. Germline CDR1 SGHTA, CDR2 FQGNSA. In nucleotides, the CDR3 is TGTGCCAGCAGCTTAGCGAGACGGAGCTCATATGGCTACACCTTC. This sequence encodes CASSLARRSSYGYTF.

The CDR3 sequence is CASRGTGEETQYF. As DNA, the CDR3 is TGTGCCAGCAGGGGGACAGGGGAAGAGACCCAGTACTTC. The chain is built from TRBV6-1 and TRBJ2-5; 10 bases are a match to TRBD1. This CDR3 has 13 amino acids. The junction had 1 base not matched to a gene; V was cut back by 6 bases and J by 3 bases. CDR1 and CDR2 (germline): MNHNS, SASEGT.

This rearrangement joins TRBV6-5 to TRBJ1-1, with D uncertain. The length of the CDR3 is 14 residues. Trimming shortened V by 5 bases and J by 7 bases, and 17 bases separated the two germline ends. Looked up from germline, CDR1 is MNHEY and CDR2 is SVGAGI. The CDR3 spells CASSRDYQGSEAFF. The CDR3 nucleotides read TGTGCCAGCAGTCGGGATTATCAAGGCAGTGAAGCTTTCTTT.

This chain connects TRBV5-4 to TRBJ1-5; 7 bases map to TRBD1. J lost 4 bases, V lost 4 bases, and 5 bases had no gene match. The CDR3 has 14 residues. Germline V CDR1 and CDR2: SGHNT, YYREEE (reference sequence). CDR3 DNA: TGTGCCAGCAGCATACAGGGGATAAATCAGCCCCAGCATTTT. It yields the protein CASSIQGINQPQHF. Variable domain in full (rest from reference TRBV5-4 and TRBJ1-5): ETGVTQSPTHLIKTRGQQVTLRCSSQSGHNTVSWYQQALGQGPQFIFQYYREEENGRGNFPPRFSGLQFPNYSSELNVNALELDDSALYLCASSIQGINQPQHFGDGTRLSIL.

This rearrangement joins TRBV4-1 to TRBJ2-1; D gene ambiguous. V shed 1 base and J shed 4 bases, with 5 bases lying between them. This CDR3 has 13 residues. The germline gives CDR1 MGHRA, CDR2 YSYEKL. The CDR3 here is CASSQATYNEQFF. CDR3 DNA sequence: TGCGCCAGCAGCCAAGCCACGTACAATGAGCAGTTCTTC.

The sample holds one count of this clone. CDR3 DNA sequence: TGTGCCAGCAGCTCCCCGGGACTTCGCACCGGGGAGCTGTTTTTT. This gives the protein CASSSPGLRTGELFF. This chain uses TRBV5-4 with TRBJ2-2; D may be TRBD2 (6 bases). The ends were cut back, 3 bases at V and 4 bases at J, with 13 bases in the middle. The germline gives CDR1 SGHNT, CDR2 YYREEE (reference sequence). The CDR3 has 15 residues.

J is TRBJ2-5 and V is TRBV5-1; 7 bases match TRBD1. CDR3 length equals 14 residues. Germline V gene sequence: CDR1 SGHRS, CDR2 YFSETQ. V shed 3 bases, J shed 1 base, and the junction held 3 bases outside the gene matches. CDR3 region: CASSYGTAQETQYF. The CDR3 nucleotides are TGCGCCAGCAGCTACGGGACAGCCCAAGAGACCCAGTACTTC.

This clone turned up a few times. The chain uses TRBV7-2 and TRBJ1-3; D uncertain. Germline CDR1 and CDR2: SGHTA and FQGNSA. Between the trimmed V and J ends, which lost 1 base and 2 bases, there was a span of 12 bases. The CDR3 runs to 16 residues. The CDR3 region has the DNA TGTGCCAGCAGCTTAGTTGGTTCGGCCCCTGGAAACACCATATATTTT. It translates to CASSLVGSAPGNTIYF.

DNA for the CDR3: TGTGCCAGCAGAGTTAGTCATTATAGCAATCAGCCCCAGCATTTT. Protein product: CASRVSHYSNQPQHF. The chain uses TRBV6-5 and TRBJ1-5; D is ambiguous. Trimming took 6 bases from V and 0 from J, leaving 12 bases between them. CDR1 is MNHEY and CDR2 is SVGAGI in the germline V gene. The CDR3 consists of 15 residues.

The V and J genes are TRBV19 and TRBJ1-2; D is possibly TRBD1 (6 bases). Germline V gene lookup returns CDR1 LNHDA and CDR2 SQIVND (reference sequence). The CDR3 contains 14 residues. The V end was cut by 9 bases, the J end by 4 bases, with 18 bases between. CDR3 nucleotides: TGTGCCAGCAAGGACAGTTTTCTTCTCTATGGCTACACCTTC. Translation: CASKDSFLLYGYTF.

V usage is TRBV6-1 and J usage is TRBJ1-4; D possibly corresponds to TRBD1 (6 bases). Germline loops: CDR1 MNHNS, CDR2 SASEGT. The V end lost 3 bases, the J end lost 6 bases, and 14 bases lay between the germline ends. The CDR3 is 15 amino acids. The CDR3 sequence: CASSEDSTGYEKLFF. CDR3 bases: TGTGCCAGCAGTGAGGACAGTACTGGGTATGAAAAACTGTTTTTT.

The chain carries TRBV5-6 and TRBJ1-2; TRBD1 agrees at 11 bases. Germline loops: CDR1 SGHDT, CDR2 YYEEEE. The CDR3 covers 16 residues. The ends lost 4 bases at V and 4 bases at J; junction bases unmatched: 9. CDR3 loop: CASSKDRGQGVYGYTF. CDR3 in DNA: TGTGCCAGCAGCAAGGACAGGGGGCAGGGGGTCTATGGCTACACCTTC.

The rearrangement uses TRBV3-1 (or the pseudogene TRBV3-2) and TRBJ1-1; D is unclear. Trimming stripped 5 bases from V and 1 base from J, with 11 bases between. The CDR3 is 14 amino acids. The germline CDR1 and CDR2 sequences are LGHDT and YNNKEL (reference sequence). CDR3 sequence reads: CASSASGRNTEAFF. The CDR3 DNA is TGTGCCAGCAGCGCTAGCGGGAGGAACACTGAAGCTTTCTTT.

The chain carries TRBV27 and TRBJ2-7, with D perhaps assigned TRBD1 or TRBD2 (5 bases each). The CDR3 contains 14 residues. In germline, CDR1 is MNHEY, CDR2 SMNVEV (reference sequence). The V gene lost 8 bases and the J gene lost 2 bases, with 16 bases spanning the gap. CDR3 sequence (DNA): TGTGCCAGCCGAACCGGGGCAAGCCCCTACGAGCAGTACTTC. Translated: CASRTGASPYEQYF.